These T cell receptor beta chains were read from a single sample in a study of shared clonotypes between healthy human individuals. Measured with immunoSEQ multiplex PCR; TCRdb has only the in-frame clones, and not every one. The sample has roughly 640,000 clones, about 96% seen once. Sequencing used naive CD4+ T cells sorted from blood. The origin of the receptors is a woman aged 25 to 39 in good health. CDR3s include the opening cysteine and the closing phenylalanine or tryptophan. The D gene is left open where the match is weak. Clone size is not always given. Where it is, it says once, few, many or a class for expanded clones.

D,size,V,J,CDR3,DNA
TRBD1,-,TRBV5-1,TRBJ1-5,CASSLAPTGGSNQPQHF,TGCGCCAGCAGCTTGGCACCAACAGGGGGCAGCAATCAGCCCCAGCATTTT
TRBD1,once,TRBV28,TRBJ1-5,CASSLISPGQGLSQPQHF,TGTGCCAGCAGTTTAATTTCTCCGGGACAGGGTTTAAGTCAGCCCCAGCATTTT
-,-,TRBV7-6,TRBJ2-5,CASSFGTYIQETQYF,TGTGCCAGCAGCTTCGGGACTTATATCCAAGAGACCCAGTACTTC
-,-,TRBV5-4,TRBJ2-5,CASSSRGGVLETQYF,TGTGCCAGCAGCTCCAGAGGAGGGGTCCTTGAGACCCAGTACTTC
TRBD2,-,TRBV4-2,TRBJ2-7,CASSPGTSHRYEQYF,TGTGCCAGCAGCCCAGGGACTAGCCATCGCTACGAGCAGTACTTC
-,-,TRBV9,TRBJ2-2,CATGSGSNTGELFF,TGTGCCACAGGAAGCGGCTCGAACACCGGGGAGCTGTTTTTT
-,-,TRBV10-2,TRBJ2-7,CASTDRQYYEQYF,TGCGCCAGCACCGACCGGCAGTACTACGAGCAGTACTTC
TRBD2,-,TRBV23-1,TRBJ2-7,CASSRQPGLAYEQYF,TGCGCCAGCAGCCGACAACCGGGACTAGCTTACGAGCAGTACTTC
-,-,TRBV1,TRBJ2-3,CTSSQVAGVPESTDTQYF,TGCACCAGCAGCCAAGTAGCGGGAGTGCCTGAATCAACAGATACGCAGTATTTT
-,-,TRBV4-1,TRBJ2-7,CASSQVGRISYEQYF,TGCGCCAGCAGCCAAGTCGGCAGGATCTCCTACGAGCAGTACTTC
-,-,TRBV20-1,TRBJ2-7,CSVSKYYEQYF,TGCAGTGTCTCTAAATACTACGAGCAGTACTTC
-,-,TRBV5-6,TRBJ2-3,CASSRSTDTQYF,TGTGCCAGCTCCCGTAGCACAGATACGCAGTATTTT
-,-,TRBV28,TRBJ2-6,CASLEPGANVLTF,TGTGCCAGCCTGGAACCTGGGGCCAACGTCCTGACTTTC
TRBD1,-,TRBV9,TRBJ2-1,CASHTGGRWDEQFF,TGTGCCAGCCACACAGGGGGCCGGTGGGATGAGCAGTTCTTC
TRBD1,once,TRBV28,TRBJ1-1,CASSRTGQGAGEAFF,TGTGCCAGCAGTCGAACGGGACAGGGGGCTGGTGAAGCTTTCTTT
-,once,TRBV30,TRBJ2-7,CAWSVGGSTYEQYF,TGTGCCTGGAGTGTTGGCGGCAGTACCTACGAGCAGTACTTC
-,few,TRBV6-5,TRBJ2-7,CASSRDGYEQYF,TGTGCCAGCAGCCGGGACGGCTACGAGCAGTACTTC
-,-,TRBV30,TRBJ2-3,CAWRGARRRHTDTQYF,TGTGCCTGGAGAGGGGCTAGAAGACGCCACACAGATACGCAGTATTTT
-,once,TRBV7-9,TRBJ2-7,CASSLNLGEQYF,TGTGCCAGCAGCTTAAATCTGGGCGAGCAGTACTTC
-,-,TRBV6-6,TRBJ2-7,CASTWTDDVLEEQYF,TGTGCCAGCACCTGGACCGATGATGTTCTGGAAGAGCAGTACTTC
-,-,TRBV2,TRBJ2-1,CASSAQGLYLYNEQFF,TGTGCCAGCAGTGCGCAGGGGCTTTATTTGTACAATGAGCAGTTCTTC
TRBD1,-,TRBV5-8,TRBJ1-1,CASSLGTGGLGTEAFF,TGTGCCAGCAGCTTAGGAACAGGGGGTCTTGGCACTGAAGCTTTCTTT
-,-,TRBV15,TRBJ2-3,CATSRGTRTDTQYF,TGTGCCACCAGCAGAGGGACCCGCACAGATACGCAGTATTTT